The entry that follows covers one TCR beta chain sequence. This specimen comes from a study of cytomegalovirus exposure and HLA in healthy donors. The PCR ran on 60 Vbeta and 13 Jbeta primers. Generated by immunoSEQ multiplex PCR, the TCRdb table keeps only in-frame clones and is missing some. The sample data list 53,000 or so clones. This CDR3 is built from 12 residues. With 5 bases clipped from V and 10 bases from J, the junction kept 5 bases outside the gene matches. Germline values: CDR1 LNHDA, CDR2 SQIVND (reference sequence). Source material: PBMCs. The rearrangement joins TRBV19 to TRBJ2-1, with 7 positions matching TRBD2. This receptor was identified in a male donor in good health and CMV-seropositive. CDR3 sequence reads: CASSQTLAEQFF. CDR3 coding DNA: TGTGCCAGTAGTCAAACACTAGCGGAGCAGTTCTTC.